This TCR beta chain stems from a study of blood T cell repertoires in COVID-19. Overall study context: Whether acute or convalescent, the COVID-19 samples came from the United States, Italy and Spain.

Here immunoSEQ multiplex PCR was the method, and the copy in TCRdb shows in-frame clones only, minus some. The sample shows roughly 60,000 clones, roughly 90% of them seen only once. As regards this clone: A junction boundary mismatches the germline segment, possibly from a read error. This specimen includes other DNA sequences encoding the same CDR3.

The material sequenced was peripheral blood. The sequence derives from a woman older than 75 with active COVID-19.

CDR3 DNA sequence: TGCGCCAGCAGCTTGGCCTCCCCTCTGAGCTCTGGAAACACCATATATTTT. Translation: CASSLASPLSSGNTIYF. The J gene is TRBJ1-3, the V gene TRBV5-5; D remains unclear. The germline V gene encodes CDR1 SGHKS and CDR2 YYEKEE (reference sequence). The CDR3 spans 17 residues.